Listed below are T cell receptor beta chains from one sample, sequenced in a study of early T cells in non-severe SARS-CoV-2 infection. MiXCR, run by TCRdb on the 5' RACE reads, gives a single entry per CDR3 protein. The sample has 90,000 to 120,000 distinct CDR3 sequences; over 10% are singletons. The material sequenced was whole blood. The receptor set was obtained from an adult who was a healthcare worker with PCR-confirmed SARS-CoV-2 infection or an uninfected control (not recorded which). Both conserved end residues are part of each CDR3. A D gene is named only where the DNA matches it firmly. Part of the rows lack a size; the others show once, few, many or a class for expanded clones.

j_gene: TRBJ2-1; d_gene: TRBD1; len: 15; v_gene: TRBV6-5; abundance: few; CDR3aa: CASSYRQGWYNEQFF; CDR3nt: TGTGCCAGCAGCTATAGACAGGGGTGGTACAATGAGCAGTTCTTC
j_gene: TRBJ1-1; d_gene: TRBD1; len: 17; v_gene: TRBV12-5; abundance: -; CDR3aa: CASGSPPGQGENTEAFF; CDR3nt: TGTGCTAGTGGTTCGCCTCCGGGACAGGGGGAAAACACTGAAGCTTTCTTT
j_gene: TRBJ2-7; d_gene: TRBD2; len: 13; v_gene: TRBV6-5; abundance: many; CDR3aa: CASSYSAGGEQYF; CDR3nt: TGTGCCAGCAGTTACTCCGCGGGGGGCGAGCAGTACTTC
j_gene: TRBJ1-1; d_gene: -; len: 14; v_gene: TRBV10-2; abundance: few; CDR3aa: CASTIEWGGTEAFF; CDR3nt: TGCGCCAGCACCATAGAGTGGGGGGGCACTGAAGCTTTCTTT
j_gene: TRBJ2-3; d_gene: -; len: 16; v_gene: TRBV11-3; abundance: few; CDR3aa: CASSGPPDYRADTQYF; CDR3nt: TGTGCCAGCAGCGGACCTCCGGACTACAGGGCAGATACGCAGTATTTT
j_gene: TRBJ2-4; d_gene: -; len: 17; v_gene: TRBV11-2; abundance: many; CDR3aa: CASSLIPTAGEGNIQYF; CDR3nt: TGTGCCAGCAGCCTTATCCCCACCGCAGGGGAGGGAAACATTCAGTACTTC
j_gene: TRBJ1-1; d_gene: -; len: 17; v_gene: TRBV3-1; abundance: -; CDR3aa: CASSQGAGPPLNTEAFF; CDR3nt: TGTGCCAGCAGCCAAGGGGCAGGCCCCCCATTGAACACTGAAGCTTTCTTT
j_gene: TRBJ2-5; d_gene: -; len: 14; v_gene: TRBV29-1; abundance: -; CDR3aa: CSVEGKGGDGTQYF; CDR3nt: TGCAGCGTTGAAGGCAAGGGCGGGGACGGGACCCAGTACTTC
j_gene: TRBJ2-1; d_gene: -; len: 16; v_gene: TRBV28; abundance: many; CDR3aa: CASSFRRRVPYNEQFF; CDR3nt: TGTGCCAGCAGTTTCCGCAGGAGGGTCCCCTACAATGAGCAGTTCTTC
j_gene: TRBJ2-4; d_gene: -; len: 12; v_gene: TRBV29-1; abundance: -; CDR3aa: CSVEVTKNIQYF; CDR3nt: TGCAGCGTTGAGGTCACCAAAAACATTCAGTACTTC
j_gene: TRBJ1-3; d_gene: -; len: 15; v_gene: TRBV18; abundance: few; CDR3aa: CASSPMGPPGNTIYF; CDR3nt: TGTGCCAGCTCACCAATGGGTCCCCCCGGAAACACCATATATTTT
j_gene: TRBJ1-1; d_gene: -; len: 13; v_gene: TRBV29-1; abundance: -; CDR3aa: CSVEKGMITEAFF; CDR3nt: TGCAGCGTTGAGAAGGGAATGATCACTGAAGCTTTCTTT
j_gene: TRBJ1-6; d_gene: -; len: 19; v_gene: TRBV11-2; abundance: -; CDR3aa: CASSPRLGTGGALHSPLHF; CDR3nt: TGTGCCAGCAGCCCCCGTCTGGGTACCGGGGGCGCCCTACATTCACCCCTCCACTTT
j_gene: TRBJ2-5; d_gene: -; len: 14; v_gene: TRBV5-1; abundance: -; CDR3aa: CASSSTGSGETQYF; CDR3nt: TGCGCCAGCAGCTCAACAGGGTCCGGGGAGACCCAGTACTTC
j_gene: TRBJ2-1; d_gene: -; len: 19; v_gene: TRBV21-1; abundance: many; CDR3aa: CASSIRDVERDPLANEQFF; CDR3nt: TGTGCCAGCAGCATCCGGGACGTTGAACGGGACCCCCTGGCGAATGAGCAGTTCTTC
j_gene: TRBJ2-7; d_gene: TRBD2; len: 17; v_gene: TRBV6-6; abundance: many; CDR3aa: CASSRAGGQRVNYEQYF; CDR3nt: TGTGCCAGCAGTCGAGCGGGAGGGCAACGTGTGAATTACGAGCAGTACTTC